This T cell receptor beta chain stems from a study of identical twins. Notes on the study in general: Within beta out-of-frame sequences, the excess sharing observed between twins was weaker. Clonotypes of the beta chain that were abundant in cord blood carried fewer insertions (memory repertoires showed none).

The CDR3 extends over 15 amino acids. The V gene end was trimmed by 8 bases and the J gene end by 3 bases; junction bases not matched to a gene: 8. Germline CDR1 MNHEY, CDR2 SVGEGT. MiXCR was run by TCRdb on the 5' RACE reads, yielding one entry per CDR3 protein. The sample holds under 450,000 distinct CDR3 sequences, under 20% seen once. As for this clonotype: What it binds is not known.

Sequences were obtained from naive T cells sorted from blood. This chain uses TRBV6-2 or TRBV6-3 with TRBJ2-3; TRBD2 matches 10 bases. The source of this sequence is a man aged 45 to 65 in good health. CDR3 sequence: CASGGPGLATDTQYF. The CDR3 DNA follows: TGTGCCAGCGGAGGACCGGGACTAGCGACAGATACGCAGTATTTT.